This section outlines one T cell receptor beta chain sequence together with its context. Its antigen is as yet unknown. This sample stems from a study of post-analysis software for immune sequencing data. In the study overall: The courses of disease that were included comprised relapsing-remitting, secondary progressive and progressive-relapsing multiple sclerosis.

General study points: Controls had significantly higher normalized Chao1 diversity than multiple sclerosis patients. Comparison of patients with controls showed roughly five TRBV segments more frequent in patients, TRBV5-6, TRBV5-1 and TRBV20-1 among them.

Unique molecular identifiers were built into the TCR beta cDNA libraries. Via MiXCR, TCRdb re-called the PCR reads, giving one row per CDR3 protein. This table has around 200,000 distinct CDR3 sequences, around 29% appearing once. The V and J ends lost 10 bases and 3 bases respectively, with 18 bases between them. Germline V CDR1 and CDR2: MNHNY, SVGAGI (reference sequence). CDR3 length: 14 amino acids. The clonotype originates from a girl under 18 with multiple sclerosis. The chain employs TRBV6-6 and TRBJ2-5; tentatively, D is TRBD1 (6 bases). Input material: blood. CDR3 in amino acids: CATLFTGTKETQYF. DNA for the CDR3: TGTGCCACCCTATTCACCGGGACAAAAGAGACCCAGTACTTC.